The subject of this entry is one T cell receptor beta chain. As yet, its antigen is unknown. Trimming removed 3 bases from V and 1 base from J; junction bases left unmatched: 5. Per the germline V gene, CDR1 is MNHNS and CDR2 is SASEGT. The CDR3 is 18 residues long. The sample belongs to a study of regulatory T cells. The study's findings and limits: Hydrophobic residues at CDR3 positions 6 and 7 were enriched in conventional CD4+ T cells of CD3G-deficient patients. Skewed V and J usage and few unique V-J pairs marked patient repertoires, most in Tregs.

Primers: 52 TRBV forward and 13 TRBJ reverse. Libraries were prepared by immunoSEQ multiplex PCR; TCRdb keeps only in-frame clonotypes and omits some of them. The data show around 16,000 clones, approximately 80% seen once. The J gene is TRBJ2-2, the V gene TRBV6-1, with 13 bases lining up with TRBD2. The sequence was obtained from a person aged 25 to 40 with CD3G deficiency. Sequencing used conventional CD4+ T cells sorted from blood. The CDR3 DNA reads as TGTGCCAGCAGTGACGGACTAGCGGGGGCCTTGAACACCGGGGAGCTGTTTTTT. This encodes CASSDGLAGALNTGELFF.